What follows are 10 T cell receptor beta chains derived from one specimen sequenced in a study of blood T cell repertoires in COVID-19. Repertoires were generated with immunoSEQ multiplex PCR, while TCRdb's copy carries only in-frame clones and drops some. This table holds 360,000 or so clones, about 88% found once. The sample was PBMCs or T cells enriched from blood (not recorded which). The source is a woman in her thirties who had recovered from COVID-19.

The genes are TRBV3-1 (or the pseudogene TRBV3-2) and TRBJ2-2, with TRBD2 matching over 8 bases. V was pared by 4 bases and J by 3 bases, with 10 bases of the junction left unmatched. The CDR3 has 17 amino acids. Germline assignment: CDR1 LGHDT and CDR2 YNNKEL (reference sequence). The CDR3 coding sequence is TGTGCCAGCAGCCCCCGCCCCAGCGGGAGAGACACCGGGGAGCTGTTTTTT. Its protein is CASSPRPSGRDTGELFF.

This clone appeared once. The rearrangement links TRBV5-4 to TRBJ1-4; a possible D gene is TRBD1 (5 bases). Germline V gene sequence: CDR1 SGHNT, CDR2 YYREEE (reference sequence). This CDR3 region has 12 residues. The V gene lost 3 bases and the J gene lost 6 bases, with 6 bases spanning the gap. CDR3 residues: CASSWGDEKLFF. The CDR3 nucleotides are TGTGCCAGCAGCTGGGGGGATGAAAAACTGTTTTTT.

The chain couples TRBV28 to TRBJ1-4, with TRBD1 matching over 7 bases. Germline V gene sequence: CDR1 MDHEN, CDR2 SYDVKM. CDR3 length: 18 residues. Trimming took 7 bases from V and 3 from J; bases not matched to a gene: 17. CDR3: CASKQFRWLGGSNEKLFF. CDR3 DNA sequence: TGTGCCAGCAAGCAGTTTCGGTGGTTAGGGGGCTCTAATGAAAAACTGTTTTTT.

The gene calls are TRBV7-9 and TRBJ1-2; D uncertain. Germline-derived CDR1 and CDR2 are SEHNR and FQNEAQ (reference sequence). The CDR3 is 13 amino acids. V shed 3 bases and J shed 4 bases, with 9 bases lying between them. The CDR3 here is CASSFSGFYGYTF. CDR3 coding DNA: TGTGCCAGCAGCTTCTCGGGATTCTATGGCTACACCTTC.

On this clone: At one boundary the junction diverges from the germline segment, which might be a read error. The chain's CDR3 is CASSYGDRMNAEAFF. The CDR3 region has the DNA TGTGCCAGCAGTTATGGGGACAGAATGAACGCTGAAGCTTTCTTT. This rearrangement joins TRBV6-2 or TRBV6-3 to TRBJ1-1; 7 nucleotides match TRBD1. The CDR3 runs 15 residues. Germline V gives CDR1 MNHEY, CDR2 SVGEGT.

The chain is built from TRBV7-9 and TRBJ2-5; no definite D call. This CDR3 region has 13 residues. Germline CDR1 and CDR2: SEHNR and FQNEAQ (reference sequence). Trimming took 5 bases from V and 4 from J, leaving 11 bases between them. The CDR3 DNA sequence: TGTGCCAGCAGCCGAGACGGCGGAGAGACCCAGTACTTC. It codes for CASSRDGGETQYF.

V gene TRBV11-2 combines with J gene TRBJ1-2; D is undetermined. The CDR3 totals 13 residues. From germline, CDR1 is SGHAT and CDR2 FQNNGV. The V end lost 1 base, the J end lost 2 bases, and 5 bases lay between the germline ends. CDR3 loop: CASSLGANYGYTF. The CDR3 DNA reads as TGTGCCAGCAGCTTAGGGGCGAACTATGGCTACACCTTC.

The rearrangement joins TRBV7-3 to TRBJ2-3, with D perhaps TRBD1 (5 bases). Germline V lookup: CDR1 SGHTA, CDR2 FQGTGA. V was trimmed by 1 base and J by 2 bases, leaving 10 bases between them. This CDR3 has 15 amino acids. The CDR3 region has the DNA TGTGCCAGCAGCTTAAGTCAGGGAATCACAGATACGCAGTATTTT. Translating it yields CASSLSQGITDTQYF.

The chain employs TRBV27 and TRBJ1-6, with D hard to call. Looked up from germline, CDR1 is MNHEY and CDR2 is SMNVEV (reference sequence). Trimming left V 2 bases short and J 3 bases short, with 8 bases between. CDR3 length: 15 residues. The CDR3 region has the DNA TGTGCCAGCAGTTTAATAACAGACTATAATTCACCCCTCCACTTT. It encodes CASSLITDYNSPLHF.

The chain carries TRBV2 and TRBJ2-6, with D perhaps matching TRBD2 (6 bases). Germline CDR1 and CDR2: SNHLY and FYNNEI. V lost 1 base to trimming and J lost 3 bases, with 7 bases between them. There are 15 residues in the CDR3. Written as DNA, the CDR3 is TGTGCCAGCAGTGAAGGGGGAGGTGGGGCCAACGTCCTGACTTTC. This gives the protein CASSEGGGGANVLTF.